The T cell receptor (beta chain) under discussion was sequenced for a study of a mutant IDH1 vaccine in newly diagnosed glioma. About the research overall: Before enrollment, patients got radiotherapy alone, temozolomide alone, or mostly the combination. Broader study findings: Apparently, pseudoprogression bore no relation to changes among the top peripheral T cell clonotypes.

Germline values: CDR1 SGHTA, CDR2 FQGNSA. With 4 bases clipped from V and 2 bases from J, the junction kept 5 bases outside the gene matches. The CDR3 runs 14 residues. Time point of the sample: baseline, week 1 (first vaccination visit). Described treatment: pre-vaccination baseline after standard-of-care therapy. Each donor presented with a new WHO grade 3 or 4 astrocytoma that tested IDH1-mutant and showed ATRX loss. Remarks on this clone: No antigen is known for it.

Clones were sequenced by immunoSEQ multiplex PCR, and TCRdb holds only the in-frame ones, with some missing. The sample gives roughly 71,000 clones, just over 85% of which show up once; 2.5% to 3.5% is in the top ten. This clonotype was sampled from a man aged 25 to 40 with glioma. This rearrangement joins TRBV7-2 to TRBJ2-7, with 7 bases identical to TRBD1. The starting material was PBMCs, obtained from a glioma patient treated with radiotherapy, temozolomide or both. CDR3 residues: CASSSRTGAYEQYF. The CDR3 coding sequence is TGTGCCAGCAGCTCCCGGACAGGAGCCTACGAGCAGTACTTC.